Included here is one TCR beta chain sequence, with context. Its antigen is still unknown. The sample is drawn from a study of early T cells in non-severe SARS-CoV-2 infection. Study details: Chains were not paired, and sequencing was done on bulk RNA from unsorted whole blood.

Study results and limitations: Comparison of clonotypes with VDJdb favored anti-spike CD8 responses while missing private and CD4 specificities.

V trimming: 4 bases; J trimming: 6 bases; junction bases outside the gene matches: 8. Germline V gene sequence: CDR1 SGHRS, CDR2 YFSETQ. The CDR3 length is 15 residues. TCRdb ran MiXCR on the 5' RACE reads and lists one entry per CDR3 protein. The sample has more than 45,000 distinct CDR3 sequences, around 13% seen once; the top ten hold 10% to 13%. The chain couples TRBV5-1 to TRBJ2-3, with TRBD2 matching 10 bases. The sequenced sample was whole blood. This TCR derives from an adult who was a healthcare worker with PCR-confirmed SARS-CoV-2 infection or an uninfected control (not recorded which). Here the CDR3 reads CASSPGTSAGDTQYF. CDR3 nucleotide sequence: TGCGCCAGCAGCCCCGGGACTAGCGCAGGTGATACGCAGTATTTT.